Listed here is a single T cell receptor (beta chain). Some clones are missing from TCRdb's copy, which holds only in-frame ones; the method was immunoSEQ multiplex PCR. This table has about 120,000 clones, around 90% appearing once. This record comes from a study of control samples from healthy donors and cancer patients. The TCR sequence derives from a woman aged 65 to 85 in good health. Sequenced: blood.

CDR3: CASSQDRTSGANVLTF. In DNA, the CDR3 is TGTGCCAGTAGTCAGGACAGAACTAGCGGGGCCAACGTCCTGACTTTC. The rearrangement links TRBV19 to TRBJ2-6; D may be TRBD1 or TRBD2 (6 bases each). The germline gives CDR1 LNHDA, CDR2 SQIVND (reference sequence). The CDR3 has 16 amino acids. The V end was cut by 5 bases, the J end by 4 bases, with 15 bases between. Full variable domain (remainder filled in from reference TRBV19 and TRBJ2-6): DGGITQSPKYLFRKEGQNVTLSCEQNLNHDAMYWYRQDPGQGLRLIYYSQIVNDFQKGDIAEGYSVSREKKESFPLTVTSAQKNPTAFYLCASSQDRTSGANVLTFGAGSRLTVL.